This is a list of T cell receptor beta chains from one sample in a study of cytomegalovirus exposure and HLA in healthy donors. Produced via immunoSEQ multiplex PCR; TCRdb's table is partial and in-frame only. The repertoire has 100,000 to 150,000 clones, around three quarters of them found once; the top ten carry 4.2%. Sequencing was carried out using PBMCs. Source of these receptors: a male donor in good health and CMV-seropositive. Both conserved end residues are part of each CDR3.

J | V | length | CDR3
TRBJ1-3 | TRBV28 | 14 | CASSFSRTGNTIYF
TRBJ1-3 | TRBV7-2 | 15 | CASSSTAYSGNTIYF
TRBJ2-7 | TRBV28 | 14 | CASIGTGSSYEQYF
TRBJ2-5 | TRBV28 | 12 | CASGRSRETQYF
TRBJ1-5 | TRBV6-5 | 15 | CASRLGVYVNQPQHF
TRBJ2-3 | TRBV7-2 | 15 | CASNHQSLGTDTQYF
TRBJ1-1 | TRBV5-4 | 15 | CASSETGILYTEAFF
TRBJ2-5 | TRBV28 | 14 | CASSSPGLKETQYF
TRBJ2-5 | TRBV5-6 | 16 | CASTPAGGATLREQYF
TRBJ2-2 | TRBV5-4 | 15 | CASSLVGANTGELFF
TRBJ2-7 | TRBV5-1 | 14 | CASSLGLAGDEQYF